The next 4 T cell receptor beta chains were all read from a single sample in a study of T cell responses to AZD1222 COVID-19 vaccine. The assay was immunoSEQ multiplex PCR, and TCRdb's table has in-frame clones only and misses some. The repertoire holds 80,000 to 100,000 clones, about 90% seen once, with approximately 3% in the top ten. The specimen was peripheral blood, collected on day 0 of MenACWY control vaccination. The receptors stem from an adult in good health.

The V call is TRBV4-3, the J call TRBJ2-3; D is undetermined. The CDR3 contains 13 residues. Germline loops: CDR1 LGHNA, CDR2 YSLEER. Trimming took 1 base from V and 2 from J, leaving 4 bases between them. CDR3 sequence: CASSQGSTDTQYF. DNA of the CDR3: TGCGCCAGCAGCCAAGGGTCCACAGATACGCAGTATTTT.

This sequence joins TRBV4-1 and TRBJ1-1; D is uncertain. Between the trimmed V and J ends, which lost 3 bases and 3 bases, there was a span of 20 bases. The CDR3 consists of 17 residues. Germline CDR1 and CDR2: MGHRA and YSYEKL. This CDR3 reads CASSQRPSRGKDTEAFF. The CDR3 DNA sequence: TGCGCCAGCAGCCAGCGACCTTCTCGGGGTAAGGACACTGAAGCTTTCTTT.

The chain couples TRBV5-4 to TRBJ1-2; 7 bases map to TRBD1. CDR3 size: 16 residues. Germline V gene lookup returns CDR1 SGHNT and CDR2 YYREEE (reference sequence). V dropped 0 bases and J dropped 0; count of bases not matched to a gene: 5. CDR3 amino acids: CASSLAGRGANYGYTF. The CDR3 region has the DNA TGTGCCAGCAGCTTGGCCGGCAGGGGGGCTAACTATGGCTACACCTTC.

J is TRBJ1-1 and V is TRBV6-5; 8 bases agree with TRBD1. V lost 5 bases, J lost 4 bases, and 9 bases stayed unmatched. The V gene's germline CDR1 is MNHEY and CDR2 SVGAGI. This CDR3 region has 15 residues. The CDR3 is CASSINRGGGTEAFF. CDR3 DNA: TGTGCCAGCAGTATTAACAGGGGGGGAGGCACTGAAGCTTTCTTT.